This T cell receptor (beta chain) was sequenced during a study of human T cells and chemical hapten exposure. Study-wide results and caveats: As the donors had alopecia, their immune response may differ from healthy people's.

The V gene end was trimmed by 4 bases and the J gene end by 1 base; junction bases not matched to a gene: 6. Germline assignment: CDR1 MDHEN and CDR2 SYDVKM. This CDR3 region has 16 residues. The time point was: patch test 2, 6 weeks after DPC sensitization. Described treatment: therapeutic diphenylcyclopropenone sensitization with weekly scalp DPC. Before extraction, the whole blood was not fractionated, and total RNA was taken from it. MiXCR, applied by TCRdb to the RACE reads, yields one record per CDR3 protein. The sample has tens of thousands of distinct CDR3 sequences; 9.5% to 10% are singletons. On this clonotype: Its antigen remains unknown.

The rearrangement uses TRBV28 and TRBJ2-1, with 8 positions matching TRBD2. This clonotype was sampled from a woman in her twenties or thirties with alopecia areata. Some clones in this sample may be carry-over from other donors' samples. Material: whole blood, obtained in connection with sensitization to the hapten diphenylcyclopropenone (DPC). CDR3 in amino acids: CASSSKRGLSYNEQFF. In DNA form, the CDR3 reads TGTGCCAGCAGTTCCAAGCGGGGGTTATCCTACAATGAGCAGTTCTTC.